The 17 T cell receptor beta chains listed next were all sequenced from one sample in a study of response to subunit inactivated influenza vaccine. TCRdb itself ran the RT-PCR reads through MiXCR, one entry per CDR3 protein. In the table there are more than 150,000 distinct CDR3 sequences, about 9.3% of which are singletons. Specimen: non-naive T cells sorted from PBMCs, collected on the day of vaccination. Source of these receptors: a man between 45 and 60 years old who received an inactivated influenza vaccine.

This clonotype was counted ten times or more. This sequence joins TRBV28 and TRBJ2-3; 9 nucleotides match TRBD2. V lost 1 base and J lost 0; bases outside the gene matches: 5. The V gene's germline CDR1 is MDHEN and CDR2 SYDVKM. The CDR3 runs 17 residues. CDR3 DNA sequence: TGTGCCAGCAGTTTATCCCTAGCGGGAACTAGCACAGATACGCAGTATTTT. It is translated as CASSLSLAGTSTDTQYF.

This clonotype was counted only a few times. The rearrangement uses TRBV4-3 and TRBJ2-2, with D perhaps TRBD2 (5 bases). CDR1 and CDR2 from the germline V gene are LGHNA and YSLEER. V was shortened by 0 bases and J by 0 bases, with 8 bases between the two germline ends. CDR3 length: 16 residues. The CDR3, as DNA: TGCGCCAGCAGCCAAGATGGACTTACGAACACCGGGGAGCTGTTTTTT. Protein product: CASSQDGLTNTGELFF.

This clonotype has more than one count but fewer than ten. The rearrangement joins TRBV19 to TRBJ1-2; 8 positions match TRBD1. V shed 6 bases and J 6 bases; nucleotides not matched to a gene: 9. Germline CDR1 reads LNHDA; CDR2 reads SQIVND (reference sequence). The CDR3 runs 14 residues. In nucleotides, the CDR3 is TGTGCCAGTAGACCACCGGACAGGGCCCATGGCTACACCTTC. Translating gives CASRPPDRAHGYTF.

Ten or more counts support this clonotype. V usage is TRBV12-3 or TRBV12-4 and J usage is TRBJ2-3; 10 bases are shared with TRBD2. With V trimmed by 7 bases and J by 2 bases, 6 bases remained unmatched. CDR3 length: 15 amino acids. The CDR3 region has the DNA TGTGCCAGCAACCTTGGGACTAGCGACACAGATACGCAGTATTTT. As protein: CASNLGTSDTDTQYF.

This clonotype appeared many times. The V call is TRBV4-2, the J call TRBJ1-1, with TRBD1 matching 9 bases. V trimming: 4 bases; J trimming: 1 base; junction bases outside the gene matches: 1. From germline, CDR1 is LGHNA and CDR2 YNFKEQ. This CDR3 comprises 14 residues. CDR3 region: CASSPGQGNTEAFF. The CDR3 nucleotides are TGTGCCAGCAGCCCGGGACAGGGGAACACTGAAGCTTTCTTT.

This chain joins TRBV29-1 and TRBJ2-7; D is undetermined. V dropped 4 bases and J dropped 2 bases, with 15 bases sitting between them. Per the germline V gene, CDR1 is SQVTM and CDR2 is ANQGSEA. This CDR3 contains 14 residues. The CDR3 sequence: CSVGSLGTPYEQYF. The DNA for the CDR3 is TGCAGCGTTGGTTCGTTGGGCACTCCCTACGAGCAGTACTTC.

The chain couples TRBV13 to TRBJ2-1; TRBD2 aligns across 9 bases. V dropped 2 bases and J dropped 7; count of bases not matched to a gene: 6. The CDR3 has 15 residues. The V gene's germline CDR1 is PRHDT and CDR2 FYEKMQ (reference sequence). CDR3 loop: CASSLIAGDMNEQFF. The DNA for the CDR3 is TGTGCCAGCAGCTTAATAGCGGGAGATATGAATGAGCAGTTCTTC.

This clonotype has only a few counts. This chain uses TRBV29-1 with TRBJ2-1; 13 nucleotides line up with TRBD2. Trimming at V came to 6 bases and at J to 4 bases, leaving 0 bases not matched to a gene. Germline lookup yields CDR1 SQVTM and CDR2 ANQGSEA. This CDR3 contains 13 residues. The CDR3 DNA sequence: TGCAGCGTGGGACTAGCGGGGTACAATGAGCAGTTCTTC. This gives the protein CSVGLAGYNEQFF.

Only a few counts were recorded for this clonotype. This rearrangement joins TRBV28 to TRBJ1-1; D remains ambiguous. The CDR3 length is 16 residues. Trimming pared 6 bases from V and 8 bases from J, leaving 25 bases between. From germline, CDR1 is MDHEN and CDR2 SYDVKM. DNA of the CDR3: TGTGCCAGCAGCCGAACGCGTTATCGGGGATCTACCGAAGCTTTCTTT. This translates into CASSRTRYRGSTEAFF.

This clonotype occurred many times. The CDR3 protein is CASSSGGGGYTF. The DNA for the CDR3 is TGTGCCAGCAGCTCGGGAGGGGGCGGCTACACCTTC. The chain links TRBV7-2 to TRBJ1-2, with 7 bases aligning to TRBD1. CDR3 length: 12 amino acids. Looked up from germline, CDR1 is SGHTA and CDR2 is FQGNSA. V dropped 4 bases and J dropped 8; count of bases not matched to a gene: 4. Drawing the rest from reference TRBV7-2 and TRBJ1-2, the complete variable domain is GAGVSQSPSNKVTEKGKDVELRCDPISGHTALYWYRQSLGQGLEFLIYFQGNSAPDKSGLPSDRFSAERTGGSVSTLTIQRTQQEDSAVYLCASSSGGGGYTFGSGTRLTVV.

The V gene is TRBV10-3, the J gene TRBJ1-1; no clear D. The CDR3 has 14 amino acids. With 6 bases removed from V and 1 base from J, the gap between germline ends came to 12 bases. Germline lookup yields CDR1 ENHRY and CDR2 SYGVKD. The CDR3 bases are TGTGCCATCAGGAAGCACACGGCGAACACTGAAGCTTTCTTT. As protein: CAIRKHTANTEAFF.

This clonotype has at least ten counts. This sequence joins TRBV29-1 and TRBJ2-2; D remains unclear. CDR1 SQVTM and CDR2 ANQGSEA come from the germline V gene. V gave up 5 bases and J gave up 1 base, with 8 bases separating them. The length of the CDR3 is 13 residues. CDR3 protein: CSVSYGNTGELFF. CDR3 nucleotides: TGCAGCGTTTCGTACGGGAACACCGGGGAGCTGTTTTTT.

This clonotype was seen more than once but under ten times. The chain is built from TRBV20-1 and TRBJ2-7; possibly TRBD1 for D (6 bases). The V and J ends lost 7 bases and 3 bases respectively, with 16 bases between them. The CDR3 is 13 amino acids. CDR1 and CDR2 from the germline V gene are DFQATT and SNEGSKA (reference sequence). The DNA for the CDR3 is TGCAGTGTCCAAACAGGGAACTTCTACGAGCAGTACTTC. Protein sequence: CSVQTGNFYEQYF.

This rearrangement joins TRBV18 to TRBJ2-5, with D tentatively TRBD1 (6 bases). V dropped 5 bases and J dropped 2 bases, with 9 bases sitting between them. The CDR3 sequence is 13 residues long. Germline assignment: CDR1 KGHSH and CDR2 LQKENI. The CDR3 protein is CASSTGYQETQYF. The CDR3 region has the DNA TGTGCCAGCTCAACAGGGTATCAAGAGACCCAGTACTTC.

In this sample, this clonotype turned up many times. The gene calls are TRBV11-3 and TRBJ1-3, with D perhaps TRBD1 (6 bases). Trimming left V 10 bases short and J 3 bases short, with 16 bases between. This CDR3 spans 14 amino acids. Per germline, CDR1 SGHNT and CDR2 YENEEA. The CDR3 DNA is TGTGCCACTCACAGGGAATCGGTTGGAAACACCATATATTTT. Translation gives CATHRESVGNTIYF. Together with reference TRBV11-3 and TRBJ1-3, the CDR3 gives the full variable domain: EAGVVQSPRYKIIEKKQPVAFWCNPISGHNTLYWYLQNLGQGPELLIRYENEEAVDDSQLPKDRFSAERLKGVDSTLKIQPAELGDSAVYLCATHRESVGNTIYFGEGSWLTVV.

This clonotype was counted at least ten times. The chain links TRBV29-1 to TRBJ2-7; D remains unclear. Trimming removed 1 base at V and 12 bases at J, with 13 bases between. This CDR3 is 11 amino acids long. From germline, CDR1 is SQVTM and CDR2 ANQGSEA. CDR3 loop: CSVEVAQVAYF. The DNA of the CDR3 is TGCAGCGTTGAAGTCGCCCAAGTGGCGTACTTC.

There are a few counts of this clonotype. The J gene is TRBJ2-1, the V gene TRBV7-9; 8 bases are a match to TRBD2. The CDR3 covers 15 residues. Per germline, CDR1 SEHNR and CDR2 FQNEAQ (reference sequence). Losses at the gene ends were 3 bases for V and 7 bases for J; bases not matched to a gene: 8. CDR3 nucleotides: TGTGCCAGCAGCTTGGGGGTGGGGACTAGGAATGAGCAGTTCTTC. Its translation is CASSLGVGTRNEQFF.